These T cell receptor beta chains were read from a single sample in a study of OX40 agonist ivuxolimab in advanced cancers. The table came from immunoSEQ multiplex PCR; TCRdb's copy has only in-frame clones and leaves some out. The sample holds fewer than 80,000 clones, 70% to 90% seen once. Specimen: CD4+ or CD8+ T cells sorted from blood, collected in a trial of the OX40 agonist ivuxolimab. These receptors originate from an adult with an advanced solid tumor such as melanoma, head and neck, liver or kidney cancer. Each CDR3 is given with its conserved first and last residue.

TRBV9	TRBJ2-1	CASSPWEGRGNEQFF
TRBV5-6	TRBJ2-7	CASSLTGKQYF
TRBV7-2	TRBJ2-3	CASSWRQRTTSTDTQYF
TRBV5-4	TRBJ1-2	CASSSGGYGYTF
TRBV28	TRBJ1-6	CASSDGGYNSPLHF
TRBV27	TRBJ2-1	CASSNSGGPTRNEQFF
TRBV28	TRBJ1-2	CASSAGGNYGYTF
TRBV5-6	TRBJ2-7	CASSPWTFIYEQYF
TRBV12-5	TRBJ2-1	CASGLVLGGRGDNEQFF
TRBV5-4	TRBJ2-3	CASSLGLGGGTDTQYF
TRBV5-1	TRBJ1-1	CASSLAAWTEAFF
TRBV28	TRBJ1-1	CASSLTPGMNTEAFF
TRBV4-3	TRBJ1-2	CASSQDWQTYGYTF
TRBV7-2	TRBJ2-7	CASSLGPTGGSYEQYF
TRBV29-1	TRBJ2-5	CSVDRADETQYF
TRBV10-3	TRBJ2-7	CAIRITGTPDYEQYF
TRBV18	TRBJ2-5	CASSPPQGGAEGTQYF
TRBV19	TRBJ2-1	CASSYGGGLDEQFF
TRBV5-6	TRBJ1-2	CASSPGGEGDYGYTF
TRBV2	TRBJ1-1	CASWRNTEAFF
TRBV11-3	TRBJ2-1	CASSLYGGTYNEQFF
TRBV5-8	TRBJ2-7	CASSLSRIYEQYF
TRBV25-1	TRBJ2-1	CASSETLAGEKFF
TRBV2	TRBJ1-4	CASSEGQDRYEKLFF
TRBV7-3	TRBJ2-7	CASSPGQGYEQYF
TRBV29-1	TRBJ2-7	CSVEGGPYEQYF
TRBV7-9	TRBJ2-5	CASSPGLAGGLFRVQYF
TRBV7-3	TRBJ2-5	CASSLGQGKTQYF
TRBV5-1	TRBJ2-5	CASSFSGLQETQYF
TRBV7-9	TRBJ1-1	CASSLMAVMNTEAFF
TRBV4-2	TRBJ2-4	CASSQDRQEWAKNIQYF
TRBV7-9	TRBJ2-1	CASSLAQHYNEQFF
TRBV11-1	TRBJ2-4	CASSPGQIGDIQYF
TRBV7-2	TRBJ2-7	CASSGGLGEQYF
TRBV19	TRBJ2-3	CASSMGGSRTDTQYF
TRBV7-9	TRBJ2-7	CASTLAGGTYEQYF
TRBV18	TRBJ1-5	CASSPQGGAQPQHF
TRBV10-3	TRBJ1-1	CAISDFVNTEAFF
TRBV29-1	TRBJ2-3	CSVVGSDTQYF
TRBV15	TRBJ1-5	CATSRDSGNQPQHF
TRBV6-5	TRBJ2-1	CASSTGDNEQFF
TRBV5-6	TRBJ1-6	CASSSLAGRIYNSPLHF
TRBV9	TRBJ2-1	CASSPRAGAYEQFF
TRBV9	TRBJ1-3	CASSDNLPGGNTIYF
TRBV28	TRBJ2-6	CASSLVVPQGGANVLTF
TRBV15	TRBJ1-2	CATSRDGDYGYTF
TRBV11-2	TRBJ2-2	CASTLRGGMNTGELFF
TRBV18	TRBJ2-2	CASSPSAQGRTGELFF
TRBV5-4	TRBJ1-1	CASSLQGQNTEAFF